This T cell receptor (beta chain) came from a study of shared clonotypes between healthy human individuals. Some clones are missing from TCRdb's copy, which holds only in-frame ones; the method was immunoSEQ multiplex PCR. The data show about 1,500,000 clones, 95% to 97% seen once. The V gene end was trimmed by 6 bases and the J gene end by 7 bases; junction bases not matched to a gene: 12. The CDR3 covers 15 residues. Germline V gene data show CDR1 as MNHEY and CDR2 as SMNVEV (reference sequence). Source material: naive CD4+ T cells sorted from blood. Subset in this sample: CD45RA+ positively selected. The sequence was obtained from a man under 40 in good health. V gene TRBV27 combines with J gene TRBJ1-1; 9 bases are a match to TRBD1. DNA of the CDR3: TGTGCCAGCAGGGTAACAGGGGGCTTTAGTAATGAAGCTTTCTTT. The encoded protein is CASRVTGGFSNEAFF.